This TCR beta chain is from a study of identifying expanded T cells in peripheral blood. Findings and limits, study-wide: Approximately two-week clone count variance significantly increased as total template count grew.

With respect to this clone: Its matching antigen is unknown.

Data came from immunoSEQ multiplex PCR; TCRdb stores just in-frame clones and leaves some out. Of around 100,000 clones in the sample, 80% to 90% were seen once. The sample consisted of blood. The sequence derives from a person aged 18 to 75 in good health.

The CDR3 spells CASSPDSGADEQYF. The CDR3 DNA follows: TGTGCCAGCTCACCAGATTCAGGGGCCGACGAGCAGTACTTC. The chain couples TRBV18 to TRBJ2-7; a weak D match, TRBD1 (6 bases). Trimming cost V 2 bases and J 5 bases, with 13 bases left between them. This CDR3 region has 14 residues. In germline, CDR1 is KGHSH, CDR2 LQKENI.